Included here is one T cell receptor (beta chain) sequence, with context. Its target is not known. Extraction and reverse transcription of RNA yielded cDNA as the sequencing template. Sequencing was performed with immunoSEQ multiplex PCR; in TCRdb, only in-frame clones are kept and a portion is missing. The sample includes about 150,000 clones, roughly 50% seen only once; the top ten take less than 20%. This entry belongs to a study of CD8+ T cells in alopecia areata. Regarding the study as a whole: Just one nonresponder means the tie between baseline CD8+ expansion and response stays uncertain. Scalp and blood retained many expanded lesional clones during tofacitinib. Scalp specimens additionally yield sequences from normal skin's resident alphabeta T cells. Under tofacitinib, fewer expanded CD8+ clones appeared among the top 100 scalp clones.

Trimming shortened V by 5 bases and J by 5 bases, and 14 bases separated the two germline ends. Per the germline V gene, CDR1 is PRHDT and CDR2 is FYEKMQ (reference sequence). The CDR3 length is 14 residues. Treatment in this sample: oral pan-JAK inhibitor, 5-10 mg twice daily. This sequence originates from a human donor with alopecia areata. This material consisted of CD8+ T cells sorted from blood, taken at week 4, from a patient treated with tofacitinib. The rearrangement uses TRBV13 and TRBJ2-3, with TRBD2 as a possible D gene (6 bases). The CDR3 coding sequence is TGTGCCAGCAGCCCAATTGGAGGGAGAGATACGCAGTATTTT. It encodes CASSPIGGRDTQYF. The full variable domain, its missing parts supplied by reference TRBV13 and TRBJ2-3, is AAGVIQSPRHLIKEKRETATLKCYPIPRHDTVYWYQQGPGQDPQFLISFYEKMQSDKGSIPDRFSAQQFSDYHSELNMSSLELGDSALYFCASSPIGGRDTQYFGPGTRLTVL.